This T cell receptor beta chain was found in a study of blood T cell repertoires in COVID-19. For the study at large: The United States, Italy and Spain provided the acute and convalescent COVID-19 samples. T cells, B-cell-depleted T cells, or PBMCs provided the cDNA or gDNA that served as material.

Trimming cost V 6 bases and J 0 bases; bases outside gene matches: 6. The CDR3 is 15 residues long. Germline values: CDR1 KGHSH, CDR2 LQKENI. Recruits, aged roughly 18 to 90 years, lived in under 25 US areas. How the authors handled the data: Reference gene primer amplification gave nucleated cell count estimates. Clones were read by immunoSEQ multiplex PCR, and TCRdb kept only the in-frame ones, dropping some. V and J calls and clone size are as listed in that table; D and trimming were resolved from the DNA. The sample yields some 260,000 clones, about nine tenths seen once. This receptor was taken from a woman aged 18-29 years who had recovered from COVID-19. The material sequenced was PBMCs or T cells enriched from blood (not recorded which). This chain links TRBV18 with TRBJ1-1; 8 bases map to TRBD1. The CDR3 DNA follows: TGTGCCAGCTCTCCAGGGGGCGCGGTGAACACTGAAGCTTTCTTT. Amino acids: CASSPGGAVNTEAFF.